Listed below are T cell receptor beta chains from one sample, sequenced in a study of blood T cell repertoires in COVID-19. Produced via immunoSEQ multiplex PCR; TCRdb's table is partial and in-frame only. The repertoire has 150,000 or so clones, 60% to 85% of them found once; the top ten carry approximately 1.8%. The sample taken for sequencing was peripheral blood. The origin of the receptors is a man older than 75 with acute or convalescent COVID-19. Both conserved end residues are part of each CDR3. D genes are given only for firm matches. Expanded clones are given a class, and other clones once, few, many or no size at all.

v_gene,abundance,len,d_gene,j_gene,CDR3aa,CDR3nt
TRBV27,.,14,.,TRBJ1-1,CASSPGQLNTEAFF,TGTGCCAGCAGTCCGGGACAACTGAACACTGAAGCTTTCTTT
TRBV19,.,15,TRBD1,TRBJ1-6,CASTAGQLLNSPLHF,TGTGCCAGTACCGCGGGACAGCTTCTTAATTCACCCCTCCACTTT
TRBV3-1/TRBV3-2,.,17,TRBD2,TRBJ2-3,CASSRGTSGLGTDTQYF,TGTGCCAGCAGCCGCGGGACTAGCGGACTCGGCACAGATACGCAGTATTTT
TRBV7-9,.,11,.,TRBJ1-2,CASSLGESYTF,TGTGCCAGCAGCTTAGGGGAGAGCTACACCTTC
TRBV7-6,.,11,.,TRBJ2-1,CASSLTQEQFF,TGTGCCAGCAGCTTAACCCAGGAGCAGTTCTTC
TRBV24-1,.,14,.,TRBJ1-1,CAVASGSKNTEAFF,TGTGCCGTCGCATCGGGATCCAAGAACACTGAAGCTTTCTTT
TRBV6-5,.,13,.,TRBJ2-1,CASIWGHLGEQFF,TGTGCCAGCATCTGGGGGCACTTAGGTGAGCAGTTCTTC
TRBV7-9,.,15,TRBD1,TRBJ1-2,CASSQVGQGAGGYTF,TGTGCCAGCAGCCAAGTGGGACAGGGGGCTGGTGGCTACACCTTC
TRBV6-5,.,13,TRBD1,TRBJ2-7,CASRGGEVYEQYF,TGTGCCAGCAGAGGGGGCGAGGTCTACGAGCAGTACTTC
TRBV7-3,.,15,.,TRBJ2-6,CASSLRGSGANVLTF,TGTGCCAGCAGCTTACGGGGCTCTGGGGCCAACGTCCTGACTTTC
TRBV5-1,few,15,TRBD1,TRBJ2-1,CASSLGGTEYNEQFF,TGCGCCAGCAGCTTGGGTGGGACAGAGTACAATGAGCAGTTCTTC
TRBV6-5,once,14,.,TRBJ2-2,CASSSTGSTGELFF,TGTGCCAGCAGCTCGACAGGAAGCACCGGGGAGCTGTTTTTT
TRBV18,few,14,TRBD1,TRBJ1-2,CASSGDRALDGYTF,TGTGCCAGCTCAGGGGACAGGGCCCTTGACGGCTACACCTTC
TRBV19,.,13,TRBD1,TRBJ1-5,CASSPGGGQPQHF,TGTGCCAGTAGTCCAGGGGGTGGGCAGCCCCAGCATTTT
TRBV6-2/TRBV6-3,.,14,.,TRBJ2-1,CASSYGGHLNEQFF,TGTGCCAGCAGTTACGGGGGACACTTGAATGAGCAGTTCTTC
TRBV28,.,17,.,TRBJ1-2,CASSLIGVGRIGYGYTF,TGTGCCAGCAGTTTAATAGGGGTAGGGCGGATTGGCTATGGCTACACCTTC
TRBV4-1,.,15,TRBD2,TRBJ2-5,CASSRNRDYEETQYF,TGCGCCAGCAGCCGGAACCGGGACTACGAGGAGACCCAGTACTTC
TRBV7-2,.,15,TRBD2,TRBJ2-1,CASSSTSGGASEQFF,TGTGCCAGCAGCTCCACTAGCGGGGGGGCAAGCGAGCAGTTCTTC
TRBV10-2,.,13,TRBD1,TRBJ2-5,CATGTAIQETQYF,TGCGCCACCGGGACAGCTATCCAAGAGACCCAGTACTTC
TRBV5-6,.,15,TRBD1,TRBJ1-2,CAGRKRGQGAFGYTF,TGTGCCGGGAGAAAAAGAGGACAGGGGGCCTTTGGCTACACCTTC
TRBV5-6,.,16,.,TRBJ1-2,CASSLGGGSVGYGYTF,TGTGCCAGCTCACTCGGAGGAGGGTCCGTGGGCTATGGCTACACCTTC
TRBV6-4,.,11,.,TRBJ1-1,CASRAGNEAFF,TGTGCCAGCAGGGCCGGGAATGAAGCTTTCTTT
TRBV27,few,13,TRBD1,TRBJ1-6,CASSVTGVSPLHF,TGTGCCAGCAGTGTAACAGGGGTGTCACCCCTCCACTTT
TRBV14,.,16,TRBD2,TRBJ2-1,CASSQEETSGYNEQFF,TGTGCCAGCAGCCAAGAAGAGACTAGCGGTTACAATGAGCAGTTCTTC
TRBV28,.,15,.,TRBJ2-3,CASSSGQDYTDTQYF,TGTGCCAGCAGTTCTGGACAGGACTACACAGATACGCAGTATTTT
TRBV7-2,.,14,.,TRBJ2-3,CASSLARGADTQYF,TGTGCCAGCAGCTTAGCCAGGGGAGCAGATACGCAGTATTTT
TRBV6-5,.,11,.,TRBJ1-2,CASSSRAGYTF,TGTGCCAGCAGTTCCAGGGCTGGCTACACCTTC
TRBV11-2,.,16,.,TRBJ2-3,CASSSVVALRTDTQYF,TGTGCCAGCAGCTCGGTAGTAGCTCTCCGCACAGATACGCAGTATTTT
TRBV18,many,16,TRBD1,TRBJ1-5,CASSPTTGRVGQPQHF,TGTGCCAGCTCACCCACGACAGGGCGGGTGGGCCAGCCCCAGCATTTT
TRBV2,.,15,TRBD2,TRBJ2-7,CASSELAGASYEQYF,TGTGCCAGCAGCGAACTAGCGGGGGCCTCCTACGAGCAGTACTTC
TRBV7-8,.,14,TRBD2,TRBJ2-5,CASSSFGLGETQYF,TGTGCCAGCAGCTCGTTCGGACTAGGGGAGACCCAGTACTTC
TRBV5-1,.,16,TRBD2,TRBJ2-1,CASRPGTSGLLDEQFF,TGCGCCAGCAGGCCCGGGACTAGCGGTTTACTGGATGAGCAGTTCTTC
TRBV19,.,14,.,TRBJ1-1,CASSLQGANTEAFF,TGTGCCAGTAGCCTACAGGGAGCGAACACTGAAGCTTTCTTT
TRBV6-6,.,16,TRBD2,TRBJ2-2,CASSLLAGGGTGELFF,TGTGCCAGCAGTCTCCTAGCGGGGGGAGGCACCGGGGAGCTGTTTTTT
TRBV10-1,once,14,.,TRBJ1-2,CASSESTGLDEYTF,TGCGCCAGCAGTGAGTCGACAGGCCTGGATGAGTACACCTTC
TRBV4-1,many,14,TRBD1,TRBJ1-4,CASSPGTGAEKLFF,TGCGCCAGCAGCCCCGGGACAGGGGCTGAAAAACTGTTTTTT
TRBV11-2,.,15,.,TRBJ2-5,CASSLGTGRPETQYF,TGTGCCAGCAGCTTAGGAACGGGTCGGCCAGAGACCCAGTACTTC
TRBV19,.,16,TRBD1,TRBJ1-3,CASSAPDRDPGNTIYF,TGTGCCAGTAGTGCGCCTGACAGGGATCCCGGAAACACCATATATTTT
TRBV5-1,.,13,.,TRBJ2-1,CASSYPQSDEQFF,TGCGCCAGCAGCTACCCTCAGAGCGATGAGCAGTTCTTC
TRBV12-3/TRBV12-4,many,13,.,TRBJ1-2,CASSPTGNYGYTF,TGTGCCAGCAGTCCGACAGGAAACTATGGCTACACCTTC
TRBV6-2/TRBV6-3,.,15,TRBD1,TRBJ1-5,CASSYFTDRDQPQHF,TGTGCCAGCAGTTACTTCACGGACAGGGATCAGCCCCAGCATTTT
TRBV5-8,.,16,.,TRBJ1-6,CASSLSGAGYNSPLHF,TGTGCCAGCAGCTTATCAGGGGCGGGCTATAATTCACCCCTCCACTTT
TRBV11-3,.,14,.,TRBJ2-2,CASSPPERTGELFF,TGTGCCAGCAGCCCCCCGGAGCGCACCGGGGAGCTGTTTTTT
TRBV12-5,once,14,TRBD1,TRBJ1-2,CASGPWDRSHGYTF,TGTGCTAGTGGTCCCTGGGACAGGTCGCATGGCTACACCTTC
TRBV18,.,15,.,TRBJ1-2,CASTPIGEANYGYTF,TGTGCCAGCACACCAATTGGAGAAGCTAACTATGGCTACACCTTC
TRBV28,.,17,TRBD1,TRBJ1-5,CASKRPPRTGRDQPQHF,TGTGCCAGCAAAAGACCCCCCCGGACAGGGAGGGATCAGCCCCAGCATTTT
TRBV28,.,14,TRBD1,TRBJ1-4,CASSVTGVREKLFF,TGTGCCAGCAGTGTTACAGGGGTAAGAGAAAAACTGTTTTTT
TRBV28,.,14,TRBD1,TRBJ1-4,CASRGGGADEKLFF,TGTGCCAGCCGAGGAGGGGGCGCGGACGAAAAACTGTTTTTT
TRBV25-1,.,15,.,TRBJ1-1,CASSLWTDPNTEAFF,TGTGCCAGCAGTCTGTGGACAGACCCGAACACTGAAGCTTTCTTT
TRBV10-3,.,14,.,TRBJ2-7,CAISPWTGSYEQYF,TGTGCCATCAGTCCCTGGACGGGGTCCTACGAGCAGTACTTC
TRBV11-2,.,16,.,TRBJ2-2,CASSSSGPENTGELFF,TGTGCCAGCAGCTCCAGCGGGCCCGAGAACACCGGGGAGCTGTTTTTT
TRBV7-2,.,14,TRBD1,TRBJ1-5,CASSADRGEQPQHF,TGTGCCAGCAGCGCGGACAGGGGCGAACAGCCCCAGCATTTT
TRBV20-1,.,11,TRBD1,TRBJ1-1,CSARQGYEAFF,TGCAGTGCAAGACAGGGGTATGAAGCTTTCTTT
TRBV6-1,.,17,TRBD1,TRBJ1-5,CASSEQGAQYSNQPQHF,TGTGCCAGCAGTGAACAGGGGGCCCAGTATAGCAATCAGCCCCAGCATTTT